What follows are 32 T cell receptor beta chains derived from one specimen sequenced in a study of T cell repertoires in ileal Crohn's disease. Repertoires were generated with immunoSEQ multiplex PCR, while TCRdb's copy carries only in-frame clones and drops some. The sample has about 17,000 clones, over 50% seen once. Sequenced sample: ileal tissue. The receptors were sampled from an adult with Crohn's disease.

As DNA, the CDR3 is TGCAGCGCGCGCCGGGAAGCTGAAGCTTTCTTT. It yields the protein CSARREAEAFF. The rearrangement uses TRBV29-1 and TRBJ1-1; no clear D gene. The germline V and J ends were trimmed by 7 bases and 6 bases, with 12 bases remaining between them. Germline CDR1 and CDR2: SQVTM and ANQGSEA. This CDR3 region has 11 residues.

The chain combines TRBV6-5 with TRBJ2-7; TRBD1 aligns across 8 bases. After removal of 5 bases from V and 2 bases from J, the junction contained 8 bases not matched to a gene. This CDR3 is 15 amino acids long. The germline V gene has CDR1 MNHEY and CDR2 SVGAGI. CDR3 sequence: CASSRQGQGTYEQYF. CDR3 nucleotides: TGTGCCAGCAGTCGCCAAGGACAGGGAACCTACGAGCAGTACTTC.

The rearrangement uses TRBV15 and TRBJ2-1; a possible D gene is TRBD2 (5 bases). The germline gives CDR1 LNHNV, CDR2 YYDKDF (reference sequence). The CDR3 is made up of 15 amino acids. The germline V and J ends were trimmed by 0 bases and 7 bases, with 13 bases remaining between them. The CDR3 spells CATSREWELRNEQFF. The CDR3 bases are TGTGCCACCAGCAGAGAATGGGAGTTGCGGAATGAGCAGTTCTTC.

This clone was picked up a small number of times. The chain is built from TRBV5-1 and TRBJ2-7; D possibly corresponds to TRBD1 (6 bases). This CDR3 has 14 residues. V lost 0 bases and J 7 bases, leaving 14 bases between the germline ends. The germline V gene has CDR1 SGHRS and CDR2 YFSETQ. CDR3 bases: TGCGCCAGCAGCTTGGGACAGGCGGCTGGAGAGCAGTACTTC. Translating it yields CASSLGQAAGEQYF.

This clone rates as medium-sized (0.01 to 0.1%). The V and J genes are TRBV4-3 and TRBJ2-7, with unresolved D. This CDR3 comprises 16 residues. The germline gives CDR1 LGHNA, CDR2 YSLEER. Trimming removed 0 bases from V and 6 bases from J, with 18 bases in between. The CDR3 DNA follows: TGCGCCAGCAGCCAAGATATGCTAGGCGGAATCGGCGAGCAGTACTTC. As protein: CASSQDMLGGIGEQYF.

The table lists this clone with a few counts. The rearrangement joins TRBV2 to TRBJ2-4, with D unresolved. With 2 bases removed from V and 10 bases from J, the gap between germline ends came to 15 bases. Per germline, CDR1 SNHLY and CDR2 FYNNEI. CDR3 length equals 14 residues. CDR3 sequence (DNA): TGTGCCAGCAGTGAATGGCCAGCCGACGGGATTCAGTACTTC. This encodes CASSEWPADGIQYF.

This clone was recorded only once. This rearrangement joins TRBV20-1 to TRBJ1-1; perhaps TRBD1 as D (5 bases). From germline, CDR1 is DFQATT and CDR2 SNEGSKA (reference sequence). Trimming removed 6 bases at V and 11 bases at J, with 16 bases between. CDR3 length equals 11 residues. This chain's CDR3 is CSAGGESRAFF. DNA of the CDR3: TGCAGTGCGGGGGGGGAGTCCCGCGCTTTCTTT.

This clone is large. The chain has TRBV2 and TRBJ1-1, with D perhaps matching TRBD1 (5 bases). This CDR3 comprises 12 residues. Germline V gene lookup returns CDR1 SNHLY and CDR2 FYNNEI. V was cut by 8 bases and J by 2 bases, with 9 bases left in between. CDR3 DNA: TGTGCCAGCTACAGGATTAACACTGAAGCTTTCTTT. Translation gives CASYRINTEAFF.

This clone appeared a few times. V is TRBV11-2 and J is TRBJ1-1; D call uncertain. Germline CDR1 reads SGHAT; CDR2 reads FQNNGV. This CDR3 is 13 amino acids long. V lost 7 bases, J lost 1 base, and 10 bases lay in between. CDR3 sequence reads: CASTRSPNTEAFF. Written as DNA, the CDR3 is TGTGCCAGCACTCGGAGTCCGAACACTGAAGCTTTCTTT. Drawing the rest from reference TRBV11-2 and TRBJ1-1, the complete variable domain is EAGVAQSPRYKIIEKRQSVAFWCNPISGHATLYWYQQILGQGPKLLIQFQNNGVVDDSQLPKDRFSAERLKGVDSTLKIQPAKLEDSAVYLCASTRSPNTEAFFGQGTRLTVV.

The J gene is TRBJ2-3, the V gene TRBV18; TRBD2 agrees at 8 bases. This CDR3 spans 15 amino acids. The ends lost 5 bases at V and 4 bases at J; junction bases unmatched: 8. CDR1 is KGHSH and CDR2 is LQKENI in the germline V gene. The DNA for the CDR3 is TGTGCCAGCTCAACCAGCGGGAGTGCTGCAGATACGCAGTATTTT. Translating it yields CASSTSGSAADTQYF.

As to this clone: A read error may account for a junction end that differs from germline. The V call is TRBV7-9, the J call TRBJ2-1; a weak D match, TRBD1 (6 bases). Germline V CDR1 and CDR2: SEHNR, FQNEAQ (reference sequence). This CDR3 is built from 15 residues. The CDR3 spells CASSFQGLGDNEQFF. The DNA for the CDR3 is TGTGCCAGCAGCTTTCAGGGGTTGGGCGACAATGAGCAATTCTTC.

The V and J genes are TRBV28 and TRBJ2-7; a weak D match, TRBD1 (5 bases). Germline CDR1 and CDR2: MDHEN and SYDVKM. Trimming took 5 bases from V and 7 from J, leaving 18 bases between them. The CDR3 extends over 14 amino acids. The CDR3 here is CASSPQGMEREQYF. CDR3 DNA sequence: TGTGCCAGCAGTCCGCAGGGTATGGAGAGGGAGCAGTACTTC.

This clone was picked up a small number of times. This chain joins TRBV6-6 and TRBJ2-7, with 7 bases matching TRBD2. With V trimmed by 6 bases and J by 5 bases, 13 bases remained unmatched. There are 15 residues in the CDR3. Germline assignment: CDR1 MNHNY and CDR2 SVGAGI (reference sequence). The CDR3 DNA reads as TGTGCCAGCAGCCTCCCCGGGGGGAGTGCGAACGAGCAGTACTTC. Translated, it gives CASSLPGGSANEQYF.

This clone occurred a few times. The chain joins TRBV9 to TRBJ2-1; D is possibly TRBD1 (6 bases). CDR3 length equals 15 residues. V dropped 3 bases and J dropped 3 bases, with 13 bases sitting between them. In germline, CDR1 is SGDLS, CDR2 YYNGEE. In nucleotides, the CDR3 is TGTGCCAGCAGCGCAGGGGTAGGAGGCTACAATGAGCAGTTCTTC. Its protein product is CASSAGVGGYNEQFF.

The rearrangement joins TRBV20-1 to TRBJ1-1; D call uncertain. The CDR3 runs to 11 residues. V lost 2 bases and J lost 3, with 4 bases in between. Germline V gene lookup returns CDR1 DFQATT and CDR2 SNEGSKA (reference sequence). CDR3 nucleotide sequence: TGCAGTGCTAGATCCTACACTGAAGCTTTCTTT. Translated: CSARSYTEAFF.

Concerning this clone itself: The same CDR3 arises from other DNA sequences in this sample as well. J is TRBJ1-2 and V is TRBV4-1; 10 bases map to TRBD1. CDR3 length: 16 residues. The ends lost 0 bases at V and 1 base at J; junction bases unmatched: 2. CDR1 and CDR2 from the germline V gene are MGHRA and YSYEKL. The CDR3 reads CASSQDGDRGNYGYTF. The CDR3 coding sequence is TGCGCCAGCAGCCAAGATGGGGACAGGGGTAACTATGGCTACACCTTC.

The rearrangement links TRBV5-1 to TRBJ2-7, with 11 nucleotides matching TRBD1. Trimming removed 5 bases from V and 3 bases from J; junction bases left unmatched: 7. This CDR3 spans 15 amino acids. Germline CDR1 and CDR2: SGHRS and YFSETQ. CDR3 loop: CASRTGTGGFYEQYF. The CDR3 region has the DNA TGCGCCAGCAGGACCGGGACAGGGGGTTTCTACGAGCAGTACTTC.

A word on this clone: One end of the junction fails to match germline, which may point to a read error. The sample has other DNA sequences that encode this CDR3 too. The chain joins TRBV27 to TRBJ2-7; a weak D match, TRBD2 (5 bases). The CDR3 loop spans 15 amino acids. The germline V gene encodes CDR1 MNHEY and CDR2 SMNVEV (reference sequence). The CDR3 coding sequence is TGTGCCAGCAGTCTATCACTTGGGAGCTCCTACGAGCAGTACTTC. Protein: CASSLSLGSSYEQYF.

This chain joins TRBV5-5 and TRBJ2-7; D possibly corresponds to TRBD2 (5 bases). Germline V gene lookup returns CDR1 SGHKS and CDR2 YYEKEE (reference sequence). With 0 bases removed from V and 2 bases from J, the gap between germline ends came to 12 bases. The CDR3 sequence is 15 residues long. CDR3: CASSLASQTTYEQYF. In DNA form, the CDR3 reads TGTGCCAGCAGCTTGGCCTCTCAGACTACCTACGAGCAGTACTTC.

The chain links TRBV2 to TRBJ1-5; D might be TRBD1 (6 bases). The CDR3 length is 15 residues. The ends were cut back, 3 bases at V and 0 bases at J, with 9 bases in the middle. CDR1 is SNHLY, CDR2 FYNNEI, per germline. This CDR3 reads CASSDNRVSNQPQHF. The CDR3 region has the DNA TGTGCCAGCAGTGACAACAGGGTTAGCAATCAGCCCCAGCATTTT.

This clone has a single count. The gene calls are TRBV11-2 and TRBJ2-2; 14 bases map to TRBD2. V trimming: 1 base; J trimming: 5 bases; junction bases outside the gene matches: 9. Germline V gene data show CDR1 as SGHAT and CDR2 as FQNNGV. There are 19 residues in the CDR3. The CDR3 loop is CASSLVFRLAGGRTGELFF. The CDR3 DNA follows: TGTGCCAGCAGCTTAGTCTTCCGACTAGCGGGAGGGCGGACCGGGGAGCTGTTTTTT.

With respect to this clone: In the same sample, other DNA sequences code for this CDR3. This chain joins TRBV11-2 and TRBJ2-7; maybe TRBD1 (6 bases). Germline V lookup: CDR1 SGHAT, CDR2 FQNNGV. The CDR3 covers 13 residues. V gave up 1 base and J gave up 5 bases, with 9 bases separating them. The DNA of the CDR3 is TGTGCCAGCAGCTTAGGCAGGGGACACGAGCAGTACTTC. This codes for CASSLGRGHEQYF.

V is TRBV4-2 and J is TRBJ2-1; 8 bases fit TRBD2. The CDR3 totals 15 residues. Trimming cost V 4 bases and J 5 bases; bases outside gene matches: 7. Germline V CDR1 and CDR2: LGHNA, YNFKEQ. The DNA for the CDR3 is TGTGCCAGCAGCCCAAGCGGGAGTCGGGACAATGAGCAGTTCTTC. This encodes CASSPSGSRDNEQFF.

This clone was detected only a few times. The chain combines TRBV7-2 with TRBJ1-2, with D uncertain. Germline V gives CDR1 SGHTA, CDR2 FQGNSA. CDR3 length: 14 amino acids. V dropped 5 bases and J dropped 2 bases, with 12 bases sitting between them. DNA of the CDR3: TGTGCCAGCAGCCCCACTCCGGGGAACTATGGCTACACCTTC. Translation gives CASSPTPGNYGYTF.

This clone has more than one count but fewer than ten. The V call is TRBV30, the J call TRBJ2-7; 8 bases are a match to TRBD1. The CDR3 is 12 residues long. Per germline, CDR1 GTSNPN and CDR2 SVGIG (reference sequence). Trimming took 1 base from V and 4 from J; bases not matched to a gene: 0. The CDR3 DNA is TGTGCCTGGAGTGGACAGGGGTACGAGCAGTACTTC. This sequence encodes CAWSGQGYEQYF.

The chain has TRBV2 and TRBJ2-7, with 10 bases matching TRBD2. V gave up 6 bases and J gave up 2 bases; unmatched junction bases: 7. The germline gives CDR1 SNHLY, CDR2 FYNNEI. This CDR3 has 15 amino acids. As DNA, the CDR3 is TGTGCCAGCAGGGAACTAGCGGGGACAACCTACGAGCAGTACTTC. Translated: CASRELAGTTYEQYF.

A single count supports this clone. The V and J genes are TRBV29-1 and TRBJ2-1, with a weak D call TRBD1 (6 bases). Germline CDR1 reads SQVTM; CDR2 reads ANQGSEA. Trimming cost V 5 bases and J 0 bases, with 8 bases left between them. This CDR3 contains 13 residues. DNA of the CDR3: TGCAGCGTTAGGGGGAGCTCCTACAATGAGCAGTTCTTC. Protein sequence: CSVRGSSYNEQFF.

The chain employs TRBV5-1 and TRBJ1-6; 10 nucleotides match TRBD1. V was clipped by 4 bases and J by 8 bases; unmatched bases: 6. CDR3 length equals 15 residues. Germline CDR1 and CDR2: SGHRS and YFSETQ. The DNA for the CDR3 is TGCGCCAGCAGCCGGACAGGGGGACGAGATTCACCCCTCCACTTT. It is translated as CASSRTGGRDSPLHF.

The chain carries TRBV7-4 and TRBJ2-1, with D unclear. The CDR3 runs to 11 residues. CDR1 SGHVT and CDR2 SQSDAQ come from the germline V gene. The ends were cut back, 1 base at V and 10 bases at J, with 5 bases in the middle. The CDR3 coding sequence is TGTGCCAGCAGCTTAGAGGAGGAGCAGTTCTTC. Translated, it gives CASSLEEEQFF. The entire variable domain, with the rest obtained from reference TRBV7-4 and TRBJ2-1, is as follows: GAGVSQSPRYKVAKRGRDVALRCDSISGHVTLYWYRQTLGQGSEVLTYSQSDAQRDKSGRPSGRFSAERPERSVSTLKIQRTEQGDSAVYLCASSLEEEQFFGPGTRLTVL.

CDR3 nucleotides: TGTGCCGGCGGGCGGGGGAACACTGAAGCTTTCTTT. It yields the protein CAGGRGNTEAFF. The V gene is TRBV30, the J gene TRBJ1-1, with D unresolved. The V end lost 8 bases, the J end lost 1 base, and 11 bases lay between the germline ends. In germline, CDR1 is GTSNPN, CDR2 SVGIG (reference sequence). The CDR3 has 12 residues.

The gene calls are TRBV5-1 and TRBJ1-3; no clear D. Looked up from germline, CDR1 is SGHRS and CDR2 is YFSETQ. The length of the CDR3 is 15 residues. The V gene lost 0 bases and the J gene lost 2 bases, with 9 bases spanning the gap. This chain's CDR3 is CASSLDGFTGNTIYF. The CDR3 DNA sequence: TGCGCCAGCAGCTTGGACGGTTTTACTGGAAACACCATATATTTT.

This clone turned up a few times. The genes are TRBV2 and TRBJ2-2; 10 bases are a match to TRBD1. The CDR3 covers 14 residues. The germline V gene has CDR1 SNHLY and CDR2 FYNNEI. The V and J ends lost 6 bases and 6 bases, in that order; junction bases with no gene match: 4. CDR3 residues: CASSRQGASGELFF. The DNA of the CDR3 is TGTGCCAGCAGCCGACAGGGGGCTTCCGGGGAGCTGTTTTTT.